Below, 26 T cell receptor beta chains from the same sample are listed, as sequenced in a study of blood T cell repertoires in COVID-19. TCRdb's table, derived via immunoSEQ multiplex PCR, lists solely in-frame clones and lacks some. Here the sample spans some 170,000 clones, 87% being singletons. Input material: peripheral blood. The receptors here all came from a woman between 50 and 59 years old with acute or convalescent COVID-19.

The rearrangement uses TRBV5-1 and TRBJ2-1; D possibly corresponds to TRBD1 (5 bases). The ends were cut back, 0 bases at V and 5 bases at J, with 9 bases in the middle. The V gene's germline CDR1 is SGHRS and CDR2 YFSETQ. CDR3 length equals 14 residues. The CDR3 sequence is CASSLGQQDNEQFF. CDR3 in DNA: TGCGCCAGCAGCTTGGGACAACAGGACAATGAGCAGTTCTTC.

V gene TRBV2 combines with J gene TRBJ2-1, with a weak D call TRBD2 (5 bases). The CDR3 is 12 amino acids. Germline V lookup: CDR1 SNHLY, CDR2 FYNNEI. The germline V and J ends were trimmed by 6 bases and 6 bases, with 9 bases remaining between them. CDR3 protein: CASRYSGNEQFF. The CDR3 nucleotides are TGTGCCAGCAGGTACAGCGGCAATGAGCAGTTCTTC.

The CDR3 DNA sequence: TGTGCCAGCAGCTTGGTAGCGGCCCAAGAGACCCAGTACTTC. Translated: CASSLVAAQETQYF. This chain joins TRBV11-2 and TRBJ2-5; possible D gene TRBD2, 6 bases. The V gene's germline CDR1 is SGHAT and CDR2 FQNNGV. V gave up 3 bases and J gave up 1 base, with 9 bases separating them. The CDR3 runs to 14 residues.

The chain recombines TRBV27 with TRBJ1-1; 7 bases are a match to TRBD1. Germline trimming cut 4 bases from V and 1 base from J; bases unmatched to any gene: 6. The germline CDR1 and CDR2 sequences are MNHEY and SMNVEV (reference sequence). This CDR3 region has 15 residues. CDR3 sequence reads: CASSSLTGWNTEAFF. For the CDR3, the DNA is TGTGCCAGCAGTTCCTTGACAGGGTGGAACACTGAAGCTTTCTTT.

A few counts support this clone. The gene calls are TRBV19 and TRBJ1-5; 9 nucleotides agree with TRBD1. The V gene end was trimmed by 5 bases and the J gene end by 3 bases; junction bases not matched to a gene: 8. Germline V gene lookup returns CDR1 LNHDA and CDR2 SQIVND (reference sequence). The CDR3 is 16 residues long. The CDR3 sequence is CASSVLRDRDNQPQHF. For the CDR3, the DNA is TGTGCCAGTAGTGTGCTCCGGGACAGGGACAATCAGCCCCAGCATTTT.

The V gene is TRBV7-8, the J gene TRBJ2-2; 8 bases map to TRBD1. The trim removed 5 bases at V and 4 bases at J, leaving 12 bases unmatched. The CDR3 is 17 amino acids. Germline V lookup: CDR1 SGHVS, CDR2 FQNEAQ. This CDR3 is CASSPQGTGITTGELFF. The CDR3 DNA sequence: TGTGCCAGCAGCCCCCAAGGGACAGGTATAACCACCGGGGAGCTGTTTTTT.

The chain is built from TRBV11-2 and TRBJ1-4; no clear D gene. Trimming took 5 bases from V and 6 from J, leaving 22 bases between them. Per germline, CDR1 SGHAT and CDR2 FQNNGV. There are 17 residues in the CDR3. The DNA for the CDR3 is TGTGCCAGCAGCCCCCGACCCAGAGGCCTCCCCGATGAAAAACTGTTTTTT. It is translated as CASSPRPRGLPDEKLFF.

This CDR3 reads CASSLSAGWNTEAFF. The CDR3 nucleotides read TGTGCCAGCAGTTTATCGGCGGGGTGGAACACTGAAGCTTTCTTT. The rearrangement links TRBV27 to TRBJ1-1; D remains ambiguous. Germline-derived CDR1 and CDR2 are MNHEY and SMNVEV (reference sequence). The CDR3 is 15 amino acids. Deletions cut 0 bases from V and 1 base from J, with 9 bases between.

The V gene is TRBV5-5, the J gene TRBJ1-6; TRBD1 might be the D (6 bases). V dropped 4 bases and J dropped 6 bases, with 11 bases sitting between them. The germline CDR1 and CDR2 sequences are SGHKS and YYEKEE (reference sequence). The CDR3 sequence is 14 residues long. CDR3 protein: CASSQQGSNSPLHF. In DNA form, the CDR3 reads TGTGCCAGCAGCCAACAGGGCTCTAATTCACCCCTCCACTTT.

The V gene is TRBV13, the J gene TRBJ2-3; D is unclear. Germline V CDR1 and CDR2: PRHDT, FYEKMQ (reference sequence). V was shortened by 5 bases and J by 9 bases, with 15 bases between the two germline ends. The CDR3 covers 13 residues. CDR3 nucleotides: TGTGCCAGCAGCCCGCTTCGGGTTTCCACGCAGTATTTT. Its protein is CASSPLRVSTQYF. Complete variable domain (other parts from reference TRBV13 and TRBJ2-3): AAGVIQSPRHLIKEKRETATLKCYPIPRHDTVYWYQQGPGQDPQFLISFYEKMQSDKGSIPDRFSAQQFSDYHSELNMSSLELGDSALYFCASSPLRVSTQYFGPGTRLTVL.

This chain connects TRBV6-5 to TRBJ1-1, with a possible D match to TRBD1 (5 bases). This CDR3 has 15 residues. Per the germline V gene, CDR1 is MNHEY and CDR2 is SVGAGI. V was trimmed by 5 bases and J by 1 base, leaving 14 bases between them. As DNA, the CDR3 is TGTGCCAGCAGTCCGATTGGAAGGGGGAACACTGAAGCTTTCTTT. Protein: CASSPIGRGNTEAFF.

J is TRBJ1-4 and V is TRBV20-1; no clear D. Germline V CDR1 and CDR2: DFQATT, SNEGSKA (reference sequence). Deletions cut 4 bases from V and 4 bases from J, with 4 bases between. The CDR3 extends over 11 amino acids. In DNA, the CDR3 is TGCAGTGCTATCCTTAATGAAAAACTGTTTTTT. Translating it yields CSAILNEKLFF.

The chain is built from TRBV30 and TRBJ2-7, with 10 bases lining up with TRBD1. With V trimmed by 5 bases and J by 5 bases, 9 bases remained unmatched. There are 14 residues in the CDR3. The germline V gene encodes CDR1 GTSNPN and CDR2 SVGIG (reference sequence). In DNA, the CDR3 is TGTGCCTGGTCCATCGGGACAGGGGTCGACGAGCAGTACTTC. Amino acids: CAWSIGTGVDEQYF.

CDR3 in amino acids: CASSEAARSNTEAFF. CDR3 coding DNA: TGTGCCAGCAGTGAAGCTGCCAGATCGAACACTGAAGCTTTCTTT. This chain joins TRBV6-1 and TRBJ1-1; D gene unclear. Trimming pared 0 bases from V and 1 base from J, leaving 9 bases between. From germline, CDR1 is MNHNS and CDR2 SASEGT. The CDR3 runs 15 residues.

This clone turned up a few times. The V call is TRBV24-1, the J call TRBJ2-5; tentatively, D is TRBD1 (5 bases). CDR3 length: 15 amino acids. V lost 3 bases and J 0 bases, leaving 10 bases between the germline ends. From germline, CDR1 is KGHDR and CDR2 SFDVKD. The CDR3 nucleotides are TGTGCCACCAGTGATCCTGACAGCCACCAAGAGACCCAGTACTTC. Translated, it gives CATSDPDSHQETQYF.

The chain joins TRBV14 to TRBJ2-1, with TRBD1 as a possible D gene (6 bases). V was cut by 4 bases and J by 3 bases, with 13 bases left in between. Germline CDR1 and CDR2: SGHDN and FVKESK. This CDR3 has 15 residues. The CDR3 DNA reads as TGTGCCAGCAGCCCGTGGGACACCTTCTACAATGAGCAGTTCTTC. Protein: CASSPWDTFYNEQFF.

This clone is a singleton in its sample. V gene TRBV5-4 combines with J gene TRBJ2-3; 12 bases are a match to TRBD1. The V gene end was trimmed by 5 bases and the J gene end by 4 bases; junction bases not matched to a gene: 8. Germline loops: CDR1 SGHNT, CDR2 YYREEE (reference sequence). The CDR3 sequence is 16 residues long. CDR3 sequence (DNA): TGTGCCAGCAGTCGGACCGGGACAGGGGGCTCAGATACGCAGTATTTT. Encoded protein: CASSRTGTGGSDTQYF.

The chain carries TRBV3-1 (or the pseudogene TRBV3-2) and TRBJ1-1; no firm D call. The CDR3 extends over 15 amino acids. In germline, CDR1 is LGHDT, CDR2 YNNKEL (reference sequence). V gave up 1 base and J gave up 1 base, with 10 bases separating them. CDR3 nucleotide sequence: TGTGCCAGCAGCCAAGGCGGGCAGCAGAACACTGAAGCTTTCTTT. The encoded protein is CASSQGGQQNTEAFF.

The V call is TRBV29-1, the J call TRBJ1-3, with D perhaps TRBD1 (5 bases). CDR1 SQVTM and CDR2 ANQGSEA come from the germline V gene. The CDR3 consists of 14 residues. V was trimmed by 1 base and J by 4 bases, leaving 11 bases between them. CDR3 in DNA: TGCAGCGTTGAAGGGGGCCGGGAGGGAAACACCATATATTTT. Encoded protein: CSVEGGREGNTIYF.

The chain links TRBV11-3 to TRBJ2-3; D possibly corresponds to TRBD2 (7 bases). The V gene lost 5 bases and the J gene lost 8 bases, with 20 bases spanning the gap. The CDR3 extends over 15 amino acids. CDR1 and CDR2 from the germline V gene are SGHNT and YENEEA. The CDR3 bases are TGTGCCAGCAGCGCTGCTAGGGGGGGGGCGGGTACGCAGTATTTT. Its translation is CASSAARGGAGTQYF. Filled out from reference TRBV11-3 and TRBJ2-3, the complete variable domain reads EAGVVQSPRYKIIEKKQPVAFWCNPISGHNTLYWYLQNLGQGPELLIRYENEEAVDDSQLPKDRFSAERLKGVDSTLKIQPAELGDSAVYLCASSAARGGAGTQYFGPGTRLTVL.

This rearrangement joins TRBV29-1 to TRBJ1-4; 8 bases line up with TRBD1. Germline CDR1 SQVTM, CDR2 ANQGSEA. The CDR3 is made up of 12 amino acids. Trimming removed 4 bases from V and 6 bases from J; junction bases left unmatched: 1. CDR3 coding DNA: TGCAGCGTTGCGACAGGGGATGAAAAACTGTTTTTT. Translated: CSVATGDEKLFF.

This chain connects TRBV6-1 to TRBJ2-1, with a tentative D call TRBD1 (5 bases). The CDR3 runs 16 residues. With 3 bases removed from V and 0 bases from J, the gap between germline ends came to 12 bases. Germline lookup yields CDR1 MNHNS and CDR2 SASEGT. The CDR3 DNA reads as TGTGCCAGCAGTGATGACAGCTCCAACTCCTACAATGAGCAGTTCTTC. Its translation: CASSDDSSNSYNEQFF.

The chain joins TRBV5-1 to TRBJ2-5, with TRBD2 as a possible D gene (5 bases). Trimming left V 5 bases short and J 1 base short, with 9 bases between. Germline CDR1 is SGHRS and CDR2 is YFSETQ. This CDR3 comprises 13 residues. CDR3 sequence reads: CASRLGIQETQYF. The CDR3 nucleotides read TGCGCCAGCAGACTCGGGATCCAAGAGACCCAGTACTTC.

This chain's CDR3 is CASSRDRNGNQPQHF. For the CDR3, the DNA is TGTGCCAGCAGCAGGGACAGGAATGGCAATCAGCCCCAGCATTTT. The chain uses TRBV7-6 and TRBJ1-5, with 8 bases matching TRBD1. The trim removed 5 bases at V and 2 bases at J, leaving 5 bases unmatched. Looked up from germline, CDR1 is SGHVS and CDR2 is FNYEAQ. CDR3 length: 15 residues.

This chain uses TRBV11-3 with TRBJ1-2; D is uncertain. Germline CDR1 SGHNT, CDR2 YENEEA. V shed 1 base and J shed 0 bases, with 9 bases lying between them. The CDR3 is 15 amino acids. The CDR3 sequence: CASSLAGGSNYGYTF. The CDR3 DNA reads as TGTGCCAGCAGCTTAGCGGGAGGCTCTAACTATGGCTACACCTTC.

This chain uses TRBV7-2 with TRBJ1-1; 7 bases line up with TRBD1. The V and J ends lost 6 bases and 5 bases, in that order; junction bases with no gene match: 9. This CDR3 is 14 amino acids long. Germline CDR1 reads SGHTA; CDR2 reads FQGNSA. The CDR3 here is CASRPTQGRTEAFF. CDR3 coding DNA: TGTGCCAGCAGACCTACACAGGGGCGGACTGAAGCTTTCTTT.